This T cell receptor beta chain was sequenced during a study of Graves' ophthalmopathy and Graves' hyperthyroidism. Lactation, pregnancy, uncontrolled infections and other autoimmune diseases were all grounds for excluding patients. The authors diagnosed from clinical symptoms, serum thyroxine, TRAb, thyroid ultrasound and orbital computed tomography. PBMCs stemmed from roughly 9.7 ml of fresh peripheral blood. Turning to this clonotype: The antigen is unknown.

Overall study findings and caveats: Blood also carried most expanded thyroid clonotypes exceeding 0.001 frequency.

From RNA, the CDR3 regions of TCR beta chains were amplified and sequenced. HTBI primers served in a first-round RT-PCR, which a second-round multiplex PCR followed. TCRdb processed the multiplex PCR reads anew with MiXCR; each CDR3 protein has one entry. The data contain under 200,000 distinct CDR3 sequences, less than 45% of them singletons. This CDR3 spans 16 amino acids. J gave up 10 bases and V 5 bases, and 14 bases lay outside the gene matches. The sequence came from a woman aged 35 to 49 with Graves' ophthalmopathy. Sequenced: peripheral blood. The chain has TRBV12-3 or TRBV12-4 and TRBJ1-1; TRBD1 aligns across 12 bases. Here the CDR3 reads CASSPPGDRGLKLAFF. The CDR3 DNA sequence: TGTGCCAGCAGTCCCCCAGGGGACAGGGGGCTTAAGCTAGCTTTCTTT.